Here is one TCR beta chain with its context. Its antigen is currently unknown. The CDR3 totals 14 residues. V was clipped by 4 bases and J by 6 bases; unmatched bases: 5. Germline loops: CDR1 SGHTA, CDR2 FQGNSA. Every bit of the isolated RNA underwent reverse transcription, so sequencing read expressed TCRB transcripts. The assay was immunoSEQ multiplex PCR, and TCRdb's table has in-frame clones only and misses some. The data hold over 150,000 clones, with 6.5% to 8.5% observed a single time. This specimen comes from a study of beta chain features in type 1 diabetes. Study-wide results and caveats: Type 1 diabetes patients showed a moderate but significant shortening of TCRB CDR3s in all four CD4+ subsets.

The rearrangement links TRBV7-2 to TRBJ2-7; 11 nucleotides line up with TRBD2. Sequences were obtained from central memory CD4+ T cells from blood. The clonotype originates from a man aged 18 to 29 with type 1 diabetes. CDR3 nucleotides: TGTGCCAGCAGCTCAACTAGCGGGAGCGGCGAGCAGTACTTC. Translating gives CASSSTSGSGEQYF.